This is a list of T cell receptor beta chains from one sample in a study of T cells in Graves' hyperthyroidism and ophthalmopathy. TCRdb analysed the multiplex PCR reads with MiXCR anew, one entry per CDR3 protein. The sample shows approximately 530,000 distinct CDR3 sequences, over 15% of them seen only once. The sequenced sample consisted of blood. Source of these receptors: a woman aged 18-30 years with Graves' hyperthyroidism. CDR3s include the opening cysteine and the closing phenylalanine or tryptophan. The D gene is left open where the match is weak. Only part of the rows carry a size: once, few, many, or a class if the clone is expanded.

clone_size | j_call | v_call | d_call | cdr3_nt | cdr3_aa
many | TRBJ1-6 | TRBV28 | TRBD1 | TGTGCCAGCAGTATATTCGGACAGGGTTATTCACCCCTCCACTTT | CASSIFGQGYSPLHF
many | TRBJ2-3 | TRBV12-3/TRBV12-4 | NA | TGTGCCAGCAGTTTCAGGTCGGAAGCGGTCGGGACAGATACGCAGTATTTT | CASSFRSEAVGTDTQYF
many | TRBJ1-3 | TRBV12-3/TRBV12-4 | NA | TGTGCCAGCAGTCTATCCAGGGCGGCGTGGGGAAACACCATATATTTT | CASSLSRAAWGNTIYF
many | TRBJ2-7 | TRBV5-5 | NA | TGTGCCAGCAGCTTGGCGCTGATCTACGAGCAGTACTTC | CASSLALIYEQYF
many | TRBJ2-5 | TRBV7-2 | NA | TGTGCCAGCAGCTTAGGGCTGACTCAAGAGACCCAGTACTTC | CASSLGLTQETQYF
many | TRBJ2-5 | TRBV3-1 | TRBD2 | TGTGCCAGCAGCCCAAGTCTAGCGGGAAGAGAGACCCAGTACTTC | CASSPSLAGRETQYF
many | TRBJ2-7 | TRBV28 | TRBD1 | TGTGCCAGCAGTGTGCACAGGGGGAATGGCTACGAGCAGTACTTC | CASSVHRGNGYEQYF
NA | TRBJ2-3 | TRBV18 | TRBD1 | TGTGCCAGCTCACCGGGACAGCACCCTACAGATACGCAGTATTTT | CASSPGQHPTDTQYF
NA | TRBJ1-2 | TRBV2 | NA | TGTGCCAGCAGTGTTCAAGAGGTCGTCTATGGCTACACCTTC | CASSVQEVVYGYTF
NA | TRBJ2-1 | TRBV5-1 | NA | TGCGCCACCCTTAAGGTGTACAAACGTAAGCAGTTCTTC | CATLKVYKRKQFF
many | TRBJ1-2 | TRBV12-3/TRBV12-4 | NA | TGTGCCAGCAGTCCCAGGGGCTCCCCCGAGGGTGGCTACACCTTC | CASSPRGSPEGGYTF
few | TRBJ1-2 | TRBV18 | TRBD1 | TGTGCCAGCTCGCCAGGGACAGGGCAAGTTGGCTACACCTTC | CASSPGTGQVGYTF
NA | TRBJ2-7 | TRBV10-3 | NA | TGTGCCATCAGTGCATTTGTTACGGGACGGAGTAGCCTATTAACCTACGAGCAGTACTTC | CAISAFVTGRSSLLTYEQYF
many | TRBJ2-7 | TRBV6-1 | NA | TGTGCCAGCAGTGAAGCACGAGGGGGTGAGCAGTACTTC | CASSEARGGEQYF
many | TRBJ2-3 | TRBV30 | TRBD1 | TGTGCCGGACAGGAATTTGATACGCAGTATTTT | CAGQEFDTQYF
few | TRBJ2-1 | TRBV12-3/TRBV12-4 | NA | TGTGCCAGCAGTTTTCGGGTCTTAGGGGATGAGCAGTTCTTC | CASSFRVLGDEQFF
many | TRBJ2-3 | TRBV7-3 | NA | TGTGCCAGCAGCACTACAGGGTCCCCAGATACGCAGTATTTT | CASSTTGSPDTQYF
few | TRBJ1-2 | TRBV20-1 | TRBD1 | TGCAGTGCCCCCCCCGACAGGGCTCTCTATGGCTACACCTTC | CSAPPDRALYGYTF
few | TRBJ1-5 | TRBV5-4 | NA | TGTGCCAGCAGCTTGGGTCGGGGCCCCAATCAGCCCCAGCATTTT | CASSLGRGPNQPQHF
many | TRBJ2-3 | TRBV5-1 | TRBD2 | TGCGCCAGCAGCCTCCTGGGGAGCGGGGGGGTGGATACGCAGTATTTT | CASSLLGSGGVDTQYF
many | TRBJ2-7 | TRBV6-5 | NA | TGTGCCAGCAGTTACTCTAGCGGAACCTACGAGCAGTACTTC | CASSYSSGTYEQYF
NA | TRBJ1-3 | TRBV20-1 | NA | TGCAGTGCTTCCCTGGCAGGGTCTGGAAACACCATATATTTT | CSASLAGSGNTIYF
NA | TRBJ1-1 | TRBV19 | NA | TGTGCCAGTAACAGGGACACTGAAGCTTTCTTT | CASNRDTEAFF
NA | TRBJ2-1 | TRBV7-2 | TRBD2 | TGTGCCAGCAGCGCCGGACTAGCGGGATCCAATGAGCAGTTCTTC | CASSAGLAGSNEQFF
few | TRBJ2-3 | TRBV27 | TRBD2 | TGTGCCAGCAGTTTTATGGGGACTAGCGGGAGTGCTACGCAGTATTTT | CASSFMGTSGSATQYF
few | TRBJ2-1 | TRBV20-1 | NA | TGCAGTGCTCCCTCTAGGGGGGGCTACAATGAGCAGTTCTTC | CSAPSRGGYNEQFF
NA | TRBJ2-7 | TRBV19 | NA | TGTGCCAGTAGTACGGGCAGGGGATACGAGCAGTACTTC | CASSTGRGYEQYF
few | TRBJ1-1 | TRBV30 | NA | TGTGCCTGGGTACAGGGAATAGACACTGAAGCTTTCTTT | CAWVQGIDTEAFF
many | TRBJ1-1 | TRBV30 | TRBD1 | TGTGCCTGGAGTGTCGGGACAGGCTTGAACACTGAAGCTTTCTTT | CAWSVGTGLNTEAFF
few | TRBJ2-2 | TRBV5-5 | TRBD1 | TGTGCTAGCGTTACAGGGGTAAACACCGGGGAGCTGTTTTTT | CASVTGVNTGELFF
NA | TRBJ2-1 | TRBV6-1 | TRBD2 | TGTGCCAGCAGTGCGAATCCGGGGACCCTAAGGGCGGGAGATCCCCACAATGAGCAGTTCTTC | CASSANPGTLRAGDPHNEQFF
NA | TRBJ2-1 | TRBV4-3 | TRBD1 | TGCGCCAGCAGCCAAGAAAGGGGGCTCTACAATGAGCAGTTCTTC | CASSQERGLYNEQFF
NA | TRBJ1-3 | TRBV4-3 | NA | TGCGCCAGCAGCCAAGATATCCCGGACGAGGGAAACACCATATATTTT | CASSQDIPDEGNTIYF
many | TRBJ2-3 | TRBV5-1 | NA | TGCGCCAGCAGCTTGGACCGCAGTAGCACAGATACGCAGTATTTT | CASSLDRSSTDTQYF
NA | TRBJ1-2 | TRBV19 | NA | TGTGCCAGTACCTTGACAGCAACTAACTATGGCTACACCTTC | CASTLTATNYGYTF
many | TRBJ2-7 | TRBV10-1 | NA | TGCGCCAGCAGTGAGCGGGGAGCATCCTACGAGCAGTACTTC | CASSERGASYEQYF
many | TRBJ1-1 | TRBV5-1 | TRBD1 | TGCGCCAGCAGCCGGGGGACAGCACGGGGCACTGAAGCTTTCTTT | CASSRGTARGTEAFF
few | TRBJ1-6 | TRBV3-1 | NA | TGTGCCAGCAGCCACCGGGGTAGTAATTCACCCCTCCACTTT | CASSHRGSNSPLHF
many | TRBJ2-2 | TRBV5-1 | NA | TGCGCCAGCAGCTTCTTCGGTGGCGGGGAGCTGTTTTTT | CASSFFGGGELFF
NA | TRBJ2-1 | TRBV6-5 | NA | TGTGCCAGCAGTTACCCTTTGGCGGGCGGGAAGTCCTACAATGAGCAGTTCTTC | CASSYPLAGGKSYNEQFF
NA | TRBJ2-1 | TRBV7-8 | TRBD2 | TGTGCCAGAAGCCTTAGCGGGGGTTACAATGAGCAGTTCTTC | CARSLSGGYNEQFF